This T cell receptor (beta chain) was identified during a study of blood T cell repertoires in COVID-19. About the research overall: COVID-19 samples collected from the United States, Italy and Spain covered acute and convalescent phases.

Authors' methods: The authors estimated nucleated cell counts from reference gene primer amplification. Here immunoSEQ multiplex PCR was the method, and the copy in TCRdb shows in-frame clones only, minus some. D and trimming were read from the DNA, whereas the V and J calls and clone size are those reported in that table. The sample consists of about 260,000 clones, 80% to 90% of them appearing once. The CDR3 runs 15 residues. Trimming pared 1 base from V and 3 bases from J, leaving 12 bases between. Germline V gene data show CDR1 as MGHDK and CDR2 as SYGVNS. The sequencing sample was made of peripheral blood. The receptor comes from a woman in her forties who had recovered from COVID-19. This chain links TRBV25-1 with TRBJ1-2; TRBD1 is a possible D gene (5 bases). The CDR3 DNA is TGTGCCAGCAGTGAATCCCGGACAAGACACTATGGCTACACCTTC. The encoded protein is CASSESRTRHYGYTF.